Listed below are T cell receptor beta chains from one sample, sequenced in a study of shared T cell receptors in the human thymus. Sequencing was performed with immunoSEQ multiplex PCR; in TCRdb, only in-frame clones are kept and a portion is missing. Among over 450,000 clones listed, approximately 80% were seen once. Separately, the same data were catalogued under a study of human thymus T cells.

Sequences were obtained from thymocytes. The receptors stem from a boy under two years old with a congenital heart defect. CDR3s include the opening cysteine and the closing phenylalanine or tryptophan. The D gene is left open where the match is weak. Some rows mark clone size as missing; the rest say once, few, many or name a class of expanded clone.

CDR3nt: TGTGCCAGCAGTACGCGCAGCCCACAGGGCCACGAGCAGTACTTC
CDR3aa: CASSTRSPQGHEQYF
d_gene: .
j_gene: TRBJ2-7
abundance: .
v_gene: TRBV2

CDR3nt: TGTGCCAGCTCACCAAGCGACCCCTACGAGCAGTACTTC
CDR3aa: CASSPSDPYEQYF
d_gene: .
j_gene: TRBJ2-7
abundance: .
v_gene: TRBV18

CDR3nt: TGCGCCAGCAGCCAAGATAGGGCGGACTCCTGGAGGGGTCGGGAGCAGTACTTC
CDR3aa: CASSQDRADSWRGREQYF
d_gene: .
j_gene: TRBJ2-7
abundance: .
v_gene: TRBV4-3

CDR3nt: TGTGCCAGCAGTTCCCGGGACAGGGGTCTGGGGAGGTACATTCAGTACTTC
CDR3aa: CASSSRDRGLGRYIQYF
d_gene: TRBD1
j_gene: TRBJ2-4
abundance: .
v_gene: TRBV27

CDR3nt: TGTGCCAGCAGCTTCTCATCCGCGGGGAGTGTACTAGGCGATGAGCAGTTCTTC
CDR3aa: CASSFSSAGSVLGDEQFF
d_gene: .
j_gene: TRBJ2-1
abundance: few
v_gene: TRBV11-3

CDR3nt: TGTGCCAGCAGTTTAGGAGCGGGAGGTTTCTACAATGAGCAGTTCTTC
CDR3aa: CASSLGAGGFYNEQFF
d_gene: TRBD2
j_gene: TRBJ2-1
abundance: .
v_gene: TRBV27

CDR3nt: TGTGCCAGCAGACGTCCCGGGACAGGGTCCAAGGGCTACACCTTC
CDR3aa: CASRRPGTGSKGYTF
d_gene: TRBD1
j_gene: TRBJ1-2
abundance: .
v_gene: TRBV25-1

CDR3nt: TGTGCCACCGGTGCGGGGGCAGCTGATAATGAAAAACTGTTTTTT
CDR3aa: CATGAGAADNEKLFF
d_gene: .
j_gene: TRBJ1-4
abundance: .
v_gene: TRBV15

CDR3nt: TGTGCCAGCAGCCCAGGGACAGCAAGCACCGGGGAGCTGTTTTTT
CDR3aa: CASSPGTASTGELFF
d_gene: TRBD1
j_gene: TRBJ2-2
abundance: .
v_gene: TRBV9

CDR3nt: TGCGCCAGCAACCCCGGGACAGAGGTGACAGATACGCAGTATTTT
CDR3aa: CASNPGTEVTDTQYF
d_gene: TRBD1
j_gene: TRBJ2-3
abundance: .
v_gene: TRBV5-1

CDR3nt: TGTGCCAGCAGCTTAAACACGGCTAGCGGGAACACAGATACGCAGTATTTT
CDR3aa: CASSLNTASGNTDTQYF
d_gene: TRBD2
j_gene: TRBJ2-3
abundance: .
v_gene: TRBV7-2

CDR3nt: TGTGCCAGTAGTGTGGGGAGGAGGACCGGGGAGCTGTTTTTT
CDR3aa: CASSVGRRTGELFF
d_gene: .
j_gene: TRBJ2-2
abundance: .
v_gene: TRBV19